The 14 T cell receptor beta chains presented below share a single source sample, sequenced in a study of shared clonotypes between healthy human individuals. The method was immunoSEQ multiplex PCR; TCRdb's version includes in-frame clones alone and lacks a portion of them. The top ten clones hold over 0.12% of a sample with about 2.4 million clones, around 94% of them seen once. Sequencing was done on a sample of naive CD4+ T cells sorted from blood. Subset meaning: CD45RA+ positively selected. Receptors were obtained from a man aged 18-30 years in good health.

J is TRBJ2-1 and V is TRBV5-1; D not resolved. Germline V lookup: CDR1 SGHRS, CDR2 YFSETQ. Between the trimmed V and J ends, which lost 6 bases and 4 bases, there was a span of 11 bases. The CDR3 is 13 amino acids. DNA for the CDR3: TGCGCCAGCAAGGACGGAACGTACAATGAGCAGTTCTTC. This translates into CASKDGTYNEQFF.

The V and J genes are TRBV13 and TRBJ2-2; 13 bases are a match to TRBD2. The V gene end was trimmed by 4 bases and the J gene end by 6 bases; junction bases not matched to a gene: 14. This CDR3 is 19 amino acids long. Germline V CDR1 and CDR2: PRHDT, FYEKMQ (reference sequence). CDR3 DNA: TGTGCCAGCAGCTCACCAGGACTAGCGGGAGAAACTTTGCCCGGGGAGCTGTTTTTT. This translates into CASSSPGLAGETLPGELFF.

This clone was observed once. CDR3 sequence: CASSTGTGALAGWGEQFF. The CDR3 DNA is TGTGCCAGCAGCACTGGGACAGGGGCACTAGCGGGATGGGGTGAGCAGTTCTTC. This rearrangement joins TRBV7-2 to TRBJ2-1, with D perhaps given as TRBD1 or TRBD2 (10 bases each). CDR1 SGHTA and CDR2 FQGNSA come from the germline V gene. V was clipped by 5 bases and J by 9 bases, with 29 bases between them. The CDR3 loop spans 18 amino acids.

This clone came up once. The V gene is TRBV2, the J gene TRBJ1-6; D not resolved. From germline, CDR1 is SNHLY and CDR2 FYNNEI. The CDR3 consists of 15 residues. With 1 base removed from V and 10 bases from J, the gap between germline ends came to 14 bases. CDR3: CASSEEALAGSPLHF. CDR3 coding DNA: TGTGCCAGCAGTGAAGAAGCTTTGGCTGGCTCACCCCTCCACTTT.

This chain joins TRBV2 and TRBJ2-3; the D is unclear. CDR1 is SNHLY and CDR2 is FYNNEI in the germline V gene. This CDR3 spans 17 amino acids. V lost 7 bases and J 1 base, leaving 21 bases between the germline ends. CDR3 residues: CASTISWYRLGTDTQYF. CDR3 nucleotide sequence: TGTGCCAGCACCATTTCGTGGTATCGTCTCGGCACAGATACGCAGTATTTT. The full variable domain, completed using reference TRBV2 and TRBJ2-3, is EPEVTQTPSHQVTQMGQEVILRCVPISNHLYFYWYRQILGQKVEFLVSFYNNEISEKSEIFDDQFSVERPDGSNFTLKIRSTKLEDSAMYFCASTISWYRLGTDTQYFGPGTRLTVL.

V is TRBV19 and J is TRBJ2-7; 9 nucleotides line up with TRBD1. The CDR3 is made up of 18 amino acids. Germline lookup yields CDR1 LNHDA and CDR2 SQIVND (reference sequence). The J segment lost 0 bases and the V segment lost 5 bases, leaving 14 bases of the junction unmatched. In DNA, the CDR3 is TGTGCCAGTAGTCCTCGGACAGGGGTCCATCAAATCTCCTACGAGCAGTACTTC. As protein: CASSPRTGVHQISYEQYF.

The CDR3 DNA follows: TGCGCCAGCAGCTCACAGGGGTTATCTGGAAACACCATATATTTT. It encodes CASSSQGLSGNTIYF. V usage is TRBV5-1 and J usage is TRBJ1-3, with 7 bases aligning to TRBD1. Germline CDR1 and CDR2: SGHRS and YFSETQ. Unmatched junction bases numbered 4, after V lost 3 bases and J lost 1 base. CDR3 length equals 15 residues.

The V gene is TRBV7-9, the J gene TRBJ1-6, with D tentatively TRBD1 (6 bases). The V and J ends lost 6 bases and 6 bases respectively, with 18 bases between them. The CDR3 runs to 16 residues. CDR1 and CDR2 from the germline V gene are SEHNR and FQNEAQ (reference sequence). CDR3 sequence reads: CASSVKAGGFNSPLHF. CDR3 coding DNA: TGTGCCAGCAGTGTTAAAGCTGGGGGCTTTAATTCACCCCTCCACTTT.

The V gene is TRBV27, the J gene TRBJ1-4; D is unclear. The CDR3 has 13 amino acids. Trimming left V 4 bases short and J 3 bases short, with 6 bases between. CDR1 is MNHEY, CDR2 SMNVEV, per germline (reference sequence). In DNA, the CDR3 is TGTGCCAGCAGTTCCGGGGCTAATGAAAAACTGTTTTTT. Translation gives CASSSGANEKLFF.

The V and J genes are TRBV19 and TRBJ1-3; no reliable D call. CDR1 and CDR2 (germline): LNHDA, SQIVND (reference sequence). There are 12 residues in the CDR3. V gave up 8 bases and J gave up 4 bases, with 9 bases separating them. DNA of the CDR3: TGTGCCAGTTCCCCTGGGGGAAACACCATATATTTT. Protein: CASSPGGNTIYF.

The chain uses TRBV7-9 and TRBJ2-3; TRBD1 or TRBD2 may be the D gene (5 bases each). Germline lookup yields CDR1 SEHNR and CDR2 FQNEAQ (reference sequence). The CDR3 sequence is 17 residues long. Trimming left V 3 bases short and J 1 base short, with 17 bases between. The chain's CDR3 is CASSFLVGVGGTDTQYF. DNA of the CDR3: TGTGCCAGCAGCTTTTTAGTGGGGGTCGGGGGCACAGATACGCAGTATTTT.

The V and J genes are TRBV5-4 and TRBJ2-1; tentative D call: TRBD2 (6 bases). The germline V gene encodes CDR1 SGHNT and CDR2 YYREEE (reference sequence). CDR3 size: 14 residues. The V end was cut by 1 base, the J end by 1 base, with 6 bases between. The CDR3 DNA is TGTGCCAGCAGCTTGCGGGGGTCCTACAATGAGCAGTTCTTC. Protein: CASSLRGSYNEQFF.

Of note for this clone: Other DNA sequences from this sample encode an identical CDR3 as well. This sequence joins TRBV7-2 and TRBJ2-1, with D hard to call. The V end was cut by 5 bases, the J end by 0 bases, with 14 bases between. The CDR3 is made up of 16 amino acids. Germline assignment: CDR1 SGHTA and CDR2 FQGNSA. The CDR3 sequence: CASSLRAVSSYNEQFF. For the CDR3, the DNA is TGTGCCAGCAGCCTTAGGGCCGTCAGCTCCTACAATGAGCAGTTCTTC.

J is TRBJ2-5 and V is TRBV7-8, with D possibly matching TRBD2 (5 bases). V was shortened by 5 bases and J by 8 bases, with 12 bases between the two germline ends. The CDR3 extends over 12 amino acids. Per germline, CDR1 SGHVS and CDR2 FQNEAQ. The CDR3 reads CASSEDSSTQYF. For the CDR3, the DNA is TGTGCCAGCAGCGAGGACTCCAGTACCCAGTACTTC.